This T cell receptor beta chain was recovered during a study of shared clonotypes between healthy human individuals. The CDR3 has 15 amino acids. CDR1 and CDR2 (germline): SGHRS, YFSETQ. Germline trimming cut 0 bases from V and 11 bases from J; bases unmatched to any gene: 7. Only in-frame clones appear in the TCRdb table, and some are missing; sequencing was by immunoSEQ multiplex PCR. The sample shows a few million clones, approximately 94% of them seen only once. Sequences were obtained from naive CD4+ T cells sorted from blood. Subset noted: CD45RA+ positively selected. This TCR was recovered from a man aged 18 to 30 in good health. This chain links TRBV5-1 with TRBJ2-6; TRBD1 agrees at 8 bases. The CDR3 protein is CASSLGGQGPHVLTF. As DNA, the CDR3 is TGCGCCAGCAGCTTGGGTGGACAGGGACCGCACGTCCTGACTTTC. Supplemented by reference TRBV5-1 and TRBJ2-6, the full variable domain reads KAGVTQTPRYLIKTRGQQVTLSCSPISGHRSVSWYQQTPGQGLQFLFEYFSETQRNKGNFPGRFSGRQFSNSRSEMNVSTLELGDSALYLCASSLGGQGPHVLTFGAGSRLTVL.